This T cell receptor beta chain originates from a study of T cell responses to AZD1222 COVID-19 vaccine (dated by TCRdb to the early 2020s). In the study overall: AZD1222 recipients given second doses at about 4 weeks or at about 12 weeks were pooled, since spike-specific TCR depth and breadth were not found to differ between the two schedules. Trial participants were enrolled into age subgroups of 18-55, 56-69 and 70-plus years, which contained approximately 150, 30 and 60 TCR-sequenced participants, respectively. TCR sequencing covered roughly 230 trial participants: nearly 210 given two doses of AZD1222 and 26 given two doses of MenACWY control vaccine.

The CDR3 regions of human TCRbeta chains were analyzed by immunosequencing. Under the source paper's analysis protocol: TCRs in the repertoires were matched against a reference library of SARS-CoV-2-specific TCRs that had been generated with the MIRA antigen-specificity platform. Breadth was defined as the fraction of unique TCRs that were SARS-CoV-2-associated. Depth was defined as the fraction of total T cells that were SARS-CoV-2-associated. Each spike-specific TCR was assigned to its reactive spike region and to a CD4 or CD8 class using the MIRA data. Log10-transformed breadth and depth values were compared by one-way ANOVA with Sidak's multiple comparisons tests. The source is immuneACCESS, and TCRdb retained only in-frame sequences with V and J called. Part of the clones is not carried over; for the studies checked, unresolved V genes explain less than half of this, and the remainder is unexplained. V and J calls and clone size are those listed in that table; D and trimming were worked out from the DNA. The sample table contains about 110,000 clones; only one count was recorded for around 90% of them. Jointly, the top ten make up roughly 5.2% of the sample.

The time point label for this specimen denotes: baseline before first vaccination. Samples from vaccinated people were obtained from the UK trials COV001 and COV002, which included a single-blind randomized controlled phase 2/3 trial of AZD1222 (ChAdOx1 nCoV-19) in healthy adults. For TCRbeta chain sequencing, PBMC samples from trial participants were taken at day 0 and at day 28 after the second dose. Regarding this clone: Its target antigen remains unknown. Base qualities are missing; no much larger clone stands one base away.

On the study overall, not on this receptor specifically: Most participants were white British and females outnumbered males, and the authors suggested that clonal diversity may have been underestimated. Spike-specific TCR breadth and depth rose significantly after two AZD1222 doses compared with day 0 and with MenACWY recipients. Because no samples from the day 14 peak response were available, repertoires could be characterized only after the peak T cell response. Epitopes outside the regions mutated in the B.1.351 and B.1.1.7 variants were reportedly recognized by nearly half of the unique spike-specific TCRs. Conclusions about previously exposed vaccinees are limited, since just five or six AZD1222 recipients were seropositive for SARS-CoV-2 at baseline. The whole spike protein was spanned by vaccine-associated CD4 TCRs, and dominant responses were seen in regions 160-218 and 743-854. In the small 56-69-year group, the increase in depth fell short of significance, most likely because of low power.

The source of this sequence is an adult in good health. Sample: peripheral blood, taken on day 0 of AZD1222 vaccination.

The DNA sequence is given as TGTGCCTCTAGGACAGGGGAGGGTGGCTACACCTTC. Its protein product is CASRTGEGGYTF. The sequence is built from TRBV27 and TRBJ1-2; the central 9 bases match TRBD1. CDR3 length: 12 amino acids, cysteine to phenylalanine. Only the CDR3 region is kept as DNA, spanning 36 bases read in frame from base 1. V has 11 bases trimmed and J has 7 bases trimmed; junction bases matching no gene number 8. From the germline V gene (reference sequence), CDR1 is MNHEY and CDR2 is SMNVEV.